This TCR beta chain was observed in a study of quantifying T cell responses using KT2 cells. Study-wide context: Reverse transcription used primers in the TCR alpha and beta constant regions. Study outcomes and limitations: Counts of KT2 alpha and beta sequences rose linearly with the number of KT2 cells added.

CDR3 length: 12 amino acids. Trimming removed 8 bases from V and 2 bases from J; junction bases left unmatched: 2. CDR1 WSHSY and CDR2 SAAADI come from the germline V gene. Each cDNA got a UMI-containing oligo ligated at its 3' end. An equimolar mix of RC1.1 and RC1.2 primed the beta chain across TRBC1 and TRBC2. TCRdb ran MiXCR on the UMI-ligation and nested PCR reads and lists one entry per CDR3 protein. The sample contains about 53,000 distinct CDR3 sequences, 9% to 15% of which appear only once. Worth noting for this clonotype: Its antigen is as yet unknown.

Material: PBMCs spiked with cells of the T cell clone KT2. This sequence was found in a human donor. The chain is built from TRBV10-2 and TRBJ1-1; 7 nucleotides agree with TRBD1. CDR3 sequence (DNA): TGCGCCAGCGGGACAGCTAACACTGAAGCTTTCTTT. Residues: CASGTANTEAFF.